The clone carrying this T cell receptor (beta chain) has at least ten counts. Its target is not known. TCRdb re-called the reads with MiXCR, one entry per CDR3 protein. There are approximately 500,000 distinct CDR3 sequences in the sample; roughly 12% occur only once, and around 9.6% lies in the top ten. The sample comes from a study of T cell repertoires in cytomegalovirus infection. Study-wide background: Both CMV infection and a matching HLA type were indicated by public TCR beta signatures. The study's findings and limits: Dominating the ex vivo response were TCR beta clonotypes that were CMV-specific and HLA-C-restricted.

V lost 0 bases and J 3 bases, leaving 10 bases between the germline ends. The CDR3 has 15 residues. CDR1 and CDR2 (germline): SGHAT, FQNNGV. This chain connects TRBV11-2 to TRBJ2-3; no firm D call. The sequenced material came from PBMCs. The TCR was taken from a human donor in good health (CMV status not recorded). Some clones in this sample may be carry-over from other donors' samples. The CDR3 loop is CASSLDRAQTDTQYF. CDR3 sequence (DNA): TGTGCCAGCAGCTTAGATCGGGCGCAAACAGATACGCAGTATTTT.